A single sample is the source of the 27 T cell receptor beta chains below, sequenced in a study of graft-versus-host responses after intestinal transplantation. Sequenced by immunoSEQ multiplex PCR; TCRdb stores in-frame clones only, minus some. Of tens of thousands of clones detected, approximately 90% appear once; the ten largest clones hold roughly 1.6%. What these receptors recognize is not known. Material: unstimulated CD8+ T cells sorted from spleen or lymph node cells, obtained before transplant. The source of these receptors is a human donor who was the organ donor for an intestinal transplant.

This sequence joins TRBV19 and TRBJ2-2; a possible D gene is TRBD2 (6 bases). In germline, CDR1 is LNHDA, CDR2 SQIVND (reference sequence). Trimming stripped 6 bases from V and 7 bases from J, with 24 bases between. The CDR3 is 17 residues long. Here the CDR3 reads CASSHFNPMWGVGELFF. The CDR3 nucleotides read TGTGCCAGTAGCCACTTTAACCCGATGTGGGGGGTCGGGGAGCTGTTTTTT.

The DNA of the CDR3 is TGTGCCAGCCACGACGAGAAAGGGGGCTACGAGCAGTACTTC. Translating it yields CASHDEKGGYEQYF. This sequence joins TRBV18 and TRBJ2-7, with D possibly matching TRBD1 (6 bases). The germline CDR1 and CDR2 sequences are KGHSH and LQKENI. This CDR3 region has 14 residues. Trimming cost V 8 bases and J 3 bases, with 17 bases left between them.

This sequence joins TRBV29-1 and TRBJ2-3; D is possibly TRBD2 (5 bases). The CDR3 is 14 amino acids. Germline V gives CDR1 SQVTM, CDR2 ANQGSEA. Trimming cost V 0 bases and J 6 bases, with 13 bases left between them. In nucleotides, the CDR3 is TGCAGCGTTGAAGATCCGGGATCCCTCGATACGCAGTATTTT. It translates to CSVEDPGSLDTQYF.

This CDR3 reads CASSTRDRTDTQYF. CDR3 sequence (DNA): TGTGCCAGCAGCACCCGGGACAGAACAGATACGCAGTATTTT. This chain connects TRBV7-6 to TRBJ2-3; 7 bases agree with TRBD1. The CDR3 totals 14 residues. Trimming cost V 5 bases and J 3 bases; bases outside gene matches: 5. Germline CDR1 is SGHVS and CDR2 is FNYEAQ. The whole variable domain, filled in from reference TRBV7-6 and TRBJ2-3, reads GAGVSQSPRYKVTKRGQDVALRCDPISGHVSLYWYRQALGQGPEFLTYFNYEAQQDKSGLPNDRFSAERPEGSISTLTIQRTEQRDSAMYRCASSTRDRTDTQYFGPGTRLTVL.

This chain connects TRBV6-4 to TRBJ2-3; TRBD2 might be the D (6 bases). The germline V gene has CDR1 MRHNA and CDR2 SNTAGT. The CDR3 runs to 16 residues. Trimming removed 3 bases from V and 2 bases from J, with 15 bases in between. CDR3 loop: CASSDKAGSATDTQYF. In DNA form, the CDR3 reads TGTGCCAGCAGTGATAAGGCCGGGAGTGCCACAGATACGCAGTATTTT.

The chain links TRBV11-2 to TRBJ2-2; tentatively, D is TRBD1 (5 bases). Germline V gene lookup returns CDR1 SGHAT and CDR2 FQNNGV. The V and J ends lost 1 base and 0 bases respectively, with 6 bases between them. This CDR3 spans 15 amino acids. The DNA of the CDR3 is TGTGCCAGCAGCTTAGTAGGGGCGAACACCGGGGAGCTGTTTTTT. Amino acids: CASSLVGANTGELFF.

The chain has TRBV7-9 and TRBJ2-7; no definite D call. This CDR3 contains 17 residues. Germline CDR1 is SEHNR and CDR2 is FQNEAQ (reference sequence). V was pared by 4 bases and J by 2 bases, with 21 bases between. The CDR3 sequence is CASSYQWRSRPTYEQYF. The CDR3 DNA reads TGTGCCAGCAGCTACCAATGGAGAAGCCGCCCAACCTACGAGCAGTACTTC.

The chain has TRBV4-1 and TRBJ2-7; D remains ambiguous. Trimming pared 0 bases from V and 0 bases from J, leaving 3 bases between. The CDR3 extends over 13 amino acids. Germline V gene data show CDR1 as MGHRA and CDR2 as YSYEKL. This chain's CDR3 is CASSQDSSYEQYF. The DNA for the CDR3 is TGCGCCAGCAGCCAAGACAGCTCCTACGAGCAGTACTTC.

The V call is TRBV28, the J call TRBJ1-2; D remains ambiguous. The CDR3 totals 15 residues. Trimming stripped 6 bases from V and 0 bases from J, with 14 bases between. Per the germline V gene, CDR1 is MDHEN and CDR2 is SYDVKM. For the CDR3, the DNA is TGTGCCAGCAGCTACCCGGGGTCCCCTAACTATGGCTACACCTTC. Translation: CASSYPGSPNYGYTF.

The J gene is TRBJ2-1, the V gene TRBV13; tentative D call: TRBD2 (6 bases). V lost 0 bases to trimming and J lost 3 bases, with 9 bases between them. Germline lookup yields CDR1 PRHDT and CDR2 FYEKMQ (reference sequence). The length of the CDR3 is 15 residues. CDR3 amino acids: CASSLGGLNYNEQFF. In DNA, the CDR3 is TGTGCCAGCAGCTTAGGGGGACTTAACTACAATGAGCAGTTCTTC.

V usage is TRBV30 and J usage is TRBJ2-7, with TRBD2 matching over 11 bases. This CDR3 is 15 amino acids long. The V and J ends lost 8 bases and 1 base, in that order; junction bases with no gene match: 10. Germline-derived CDR1 and CDR2 are GTSNPN and SVGIG (reference sequence). The CDR3 spells CAVGLAASFSYEQYF. DNA for the CDR3: TGTGCCGTGGGACTAGCGGCGTCTTTTTCCTACGAGCAGTACTTC.

The chain links TRBV4-2 to TRBJ2-1, with TRBD2 matching 7 bases. The CDR3 totals 17 residues. Per the germline V gene, CDR1 is LGHNA and CDR2 is YNFKEQ. V shed 6 bases and J 6 bases; nucleotides not matched to a gene: 17. CDR3 residues: CASSLGREWREINEQFF. In DNA, the CDR3 is TGTGCCAGCAGTCTTGGACGTGAATGGCGGGAGATCAATGAGCAGTTCTTC.

This chain uses TRBV4-3 with TRBJ1-5; D is ambiguous. CDR3 length: 14 amino acids. Germline loops: CDR1 LGHNA, CDR2 YSLEER. V was trimmed by 3 bases and J by 6 bases, leaving 12 bases between them. The CDR3 is CASSQAPRGQPQHF. Written as DNA, the CDR3 is TGCGCCAGCAGCCAGGCACCACGGGGTCAGCCCCAGCATTTT.

This sequence joins TRBV9 and TRBJ2-1; 11 bases are a match to TRBD2. The V and J ends lost 0 bases and 3 bases, in that order; junction bases with no gene match: 2. Germline V gene sequence: CDR1 SGDLS, CDR2 YYNGEE. The CDR3 contains 16 residues. The CDR3 sequence: CASSVGGTSGYNEQFF. DNA for the CDR3: TGTGCCAGCAGCGTAGGGGGGACTAGCGGCTACAATGAGCAGTTCTTC.

The chain joins TRBV11-1 to TRBJ2-7, with TRBD2 identical over 7 bases. With 2 bases clipped from V and 3 bases from J, the junction kept 16 bases outside the gene matches. This CDR3 is 18 amino acids long. Germline CDR1 SGHAT, CDR2 FQDESV (reference sequence). The CDR3 loop is CASSLPRGSALLFYEQYF. The CDR3 DNA is TGTGCCAGCAGCTTACCGCGGGGGTCAGCCCTTCTTTTCTACGAGCAGTACTTC.

This clone was detected only once. The rearrangement links TRBV9 to TRBJ2-4; 8 nucleotides align to TRBD1. CDR1 SGDLS and CDR2 YYNGEE come from the germline V gene. Trimming at V came to 0 bases and at J to 0 bases, leaving 11 bases not matched to a gene. The CDR3 is 19 residues long. CDR3 loop: CASSVGGGTGSAAKNIQYF. The CDR3 DNA reads TGTGCCAGCAGCGTAGGCGGAGGGACAGGCTCCGCAGCCAAAAACATTCAGTACTTC.

V usage is TRBV28 and J usage is TRBJ1-5; no reliable D call. V gave up 7 bases and J gave up 2 bases, with 18 bases separating them. This CDR3 is 16 amino acids long. Germline V gene data show CDR1 as MDHEN and CDR2 as SYDVKM. CDR3 protein: CASTPEGAGGNQPQHF. In nucleotides, the CDR3 is TGTGCCAGCACTCCGGAGGGTGCGGGTGGCAATCAGCCCCAGCATTTT. The whole variable domain, filled in from reference TRBV28 and TRBJ1-5, reads DVKVTQSSRYLVKRTGEKVFLECVQDMDHENMFWYRQDPGLGLRLIYFSYDVKMKEKGDIPEGYSVSREKKERFSLILESASTNQTSMYLCASTPEGAGGNQPQHFGDGTRLSIL.

The CDR3 DNA is TGTGCCAGCAGCTTAGGGGACAGGCTCGTGACCTACGAGCAGTACTTC. Encoded protein: CASSLGDRLVTYEQYF. The chain has TRBV7-8 and TRBJ2-7, with TRBD1 matching over 8 bases. The germline V gene encodes CDR1 SGHVS and CDR2 FQNEAQ. Trimming removed 1 base from V and 2 bases from J; junction bases left unmatched: 7. This CDR3 is 16 amino acids long.

The sample holds a few counts of this clone. The V gene is TRBV6-6, the J gene TRBJ2-7; D is perhaps TRBD1 (6 bases). The ends were cut back, 0 bases at V and 3 bases at J, with 9 bases in the middle. From germline, CDR1 is MNHNY and CDR2 SVGAGI (reference sequence). CDR3 size: 14 residues. The CDR3 sequence is CASSYSGAFYEQYF. The CDR3 DNA reads TGTGCCAGCAGTTACTCGGGGGCCTTCTACGAGCAGTACTTC.

The chain is built from TRBV27 and TRBJ1-1; 8 bases are a match to TRBD1. The CDR3 extends over 15 amino acids. Germline assignment: CDR1 MNHEY and CDR2 SMNVEV (reference sequence). The junction had 11 bases not matched to a gene; V was cut back by 6 bases and J by 5 bases. Here the CDR3 DNA reads TGTGCCAGCAGCTGGGGCCCAGGGGGCGTAACTGAAGCTTTCTTT. Encoded protein: CASSWGPGGVTEAFF.

The chain uses TRBV5-4 and TRBJ2-1; D not resolved. This CDR3 has 15 residues. V was trimmed by 7 bases and J by 2 bases, leaving 16 bases between them. Germline CDR1 SGHNT, CDR2 YYREEE (reference sequence). CDR3: CASPHVETPYNEQFF. CDR3 DNA sequence: TGTGCCAGCCCCCACGTAGAAACGCCCTACAATGAGCAGTTCTTC.

V and J are TRBV28 and TRBJ2-1; TRBD2 agrees at 9 bases. This CDR3 has 15 amino acids. In germline, CDR1 is MDHEN, CDR2 SYDVKM. Trimming removed 5 bases from V and 5 bases from J; junction bases left unmatched: 7. CDR3 in DNA: TGTGCCAGCAGTCCCTTTAGCGGGAGCAACAATGAGCAGTTCTTC. As protein: CASSPFSGSNNEQFF.

The chain links TRBV10-2 to TRBJ2-1; TRBD2 agrees at 8 bases. J lost 3 bases, V lost 5 bases, and 3 bases had no gene match. The germline gives CDR1 WSHSY, CDR2 SAAADI. The CDR3 loop spans 14 amino acids. CDR3 bases: TGCGCCAGCAGTTCCAGCGGGAGCTACAATGAGCAGTTCTTC. Translation gives CASSSSGSYNEQFF.

J is TRBJ1-3 and V is TRBV9; TRBD1 aligns across 7 bases. V lost 3 bases, J lost 0 bases, and 9 bases stayed unmatched. Germline CDR1 and CDR2: SGDLS and YYNGEE. This CDR3 is built from 17 residues. CDR3 coding DNA: TGTGCCAGCAGCGGTAGAGGGGGCGCGGGCTCTGGAAACACCATATATTTT. Translated: CASSGRGGAGSGNTIYF.

The genes are TRBV27 and TRBJ2-1, with TRBD2 identical over 9 bases. Trimming removed 1 base from V and 8 bases from J; junction bases left unmatched: 12. The CDR3 loop spans 17 amino acids. Germline V lookup: CDR1 MNHEY, CDR2 SMNVEV (reference sequence). The CDR3 DNA follows: TGTGCCAGCAGTTTATTGTCTGTAGCGGGAGTGGTATATGAGCAGTTCTTC. The encoded protein is CASSLLSVAGVVYEQFF.

The chain combines TRBV19 with TRBJ2-7; D is unresolved. Trimming shortened V by 6 bases and J by 0 bases, and 6 bases separated the two germline ends. Germline-derived CDR1 and CDR2 are LNHDA and SQIVND (reference sequence). CDR3 length: 12 amino acids. For the CDR3, the DNA is TGTGCCAGTAGCGTCGGCTCCTACGAGCAGTACTTC. Protein sequence: CASSVGSYEQYF.

This chain connects TRBV28 to TRBJ2-2; a weak D match, TRBD2 (6 bases). This CDR3 comprises 15 residues. Germline V gives CDR1 MDHEN, CDR2 SYDVKM. Trimming left V 2 bases short and J 5 bases short, with 12 bases between. The CDR3 is CASSLSPGRTGELFF. CDR3 bases: TGTGCCAGCAGTTTAAGCCCAGGGAGGACCGGGGAGCTGTTTTTT.